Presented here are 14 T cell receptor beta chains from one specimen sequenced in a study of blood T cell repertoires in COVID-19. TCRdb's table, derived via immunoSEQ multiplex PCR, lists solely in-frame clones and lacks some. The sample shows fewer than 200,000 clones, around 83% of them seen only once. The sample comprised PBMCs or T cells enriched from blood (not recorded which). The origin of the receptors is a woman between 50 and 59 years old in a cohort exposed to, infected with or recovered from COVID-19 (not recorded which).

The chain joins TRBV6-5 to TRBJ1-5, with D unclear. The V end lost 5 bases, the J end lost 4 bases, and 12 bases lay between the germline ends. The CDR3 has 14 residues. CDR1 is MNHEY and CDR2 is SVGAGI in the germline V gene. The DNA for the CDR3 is TGTGCCAGCAGTCTCGCGGGGTGGAATCAGCCCCAGCATTTT. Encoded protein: CASSLAGWNQPQHF.

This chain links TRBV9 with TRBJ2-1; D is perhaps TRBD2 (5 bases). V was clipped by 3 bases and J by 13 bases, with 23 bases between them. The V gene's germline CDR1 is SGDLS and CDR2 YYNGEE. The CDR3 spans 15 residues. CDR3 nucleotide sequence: TGTGCCAGCAGCGCCCGGGGTGTTGTTACACATAACCAGTTCTTC. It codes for CASSARGVVTHNQFF.

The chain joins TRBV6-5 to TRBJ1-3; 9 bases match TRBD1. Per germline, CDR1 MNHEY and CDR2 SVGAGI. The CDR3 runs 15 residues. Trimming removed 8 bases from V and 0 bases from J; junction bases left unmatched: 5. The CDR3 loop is CASLDRGSSGNTIYF. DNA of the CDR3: TGTGCCAGCTTGGACAGGGGAAGCTCTGGAAACACCATATATTTT.

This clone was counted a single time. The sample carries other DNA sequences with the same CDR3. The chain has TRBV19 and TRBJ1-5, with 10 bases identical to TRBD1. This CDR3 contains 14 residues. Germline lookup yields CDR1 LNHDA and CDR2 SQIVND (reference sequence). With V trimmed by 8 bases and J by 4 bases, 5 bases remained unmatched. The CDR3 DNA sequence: TGTGCCAGTTCCCGGGACAGGGGAAATCAGCCCCAGCATTTT. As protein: CASSRDRGNQPQHF. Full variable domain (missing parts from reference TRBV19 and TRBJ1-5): DGGITQSPKYLFRKEGQNVTLSCEQNLNHDAMYWYRQDPGQGLRLIYYSQIVNDFQKGDIAEGYSVSREKKESFPLTVTSAQKNPTAFYLCASSRDRGNQPQHFGDGTRLSIL.

CDR3 loop: CASSLGQTSYGYTF. In DNA, the CDR3 is TGTGCCAGCAGCTTAGGACAGACCAGCTATGGCTACACCTTC. The chain has TRBV7-8 and TRBJ1-2; D is perhaps TRBD1 (5 bases). V was trimmed by 1 base and J by 4 bases, leaving 10 bases between them. The germline V gene has CDR1 SGHVS and CDR2 FQNEAQ. CDR3 length equals 14 residues. Filled out from reference TRBV7-8 and TRBJ1-2, the complete variable domain reads GAGVSQSPRYKVAKRGQDVALRCDPISGHVSLFWYQQALGQGPEFLTYFQNEAQLDKSGLPSDRFFAERPEGSVSTLKIQRTQQEDSAVYLCASSLGQTSYGYTFGSGTRLTVV.

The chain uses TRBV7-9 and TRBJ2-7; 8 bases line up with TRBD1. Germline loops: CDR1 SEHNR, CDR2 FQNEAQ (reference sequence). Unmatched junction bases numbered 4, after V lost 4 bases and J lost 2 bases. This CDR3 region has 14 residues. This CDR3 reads CASSSRTGTYEQYF. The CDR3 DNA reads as TGTGCCAGCAGCTCCAGGACAGGGACCTACGAGCAGTACTTC.

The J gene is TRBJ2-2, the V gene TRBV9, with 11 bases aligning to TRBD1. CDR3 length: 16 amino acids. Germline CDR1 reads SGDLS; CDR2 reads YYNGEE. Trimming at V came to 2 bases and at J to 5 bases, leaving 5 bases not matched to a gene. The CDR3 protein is CASSVRTGGETGELFF. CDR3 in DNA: TGTGCCAGCAGCGTGAGGACAGGGGGCGAGACCGGGGAGCTGTTTTTT.

CDR3 sequence (DNA): TGTGCCAGCACCCTAACCAATCAGCCCCAGCATTTT. It codes for CASTLTNQPQHF. The chain links TRBV28 to TRBJ1-5; D remains unclear. Germline CDR1 MDHEN, CDR2 SYDVKM. The CDR3 length is 12 residues. V lost 7 bases and J lost 3, with 7 bases in between.

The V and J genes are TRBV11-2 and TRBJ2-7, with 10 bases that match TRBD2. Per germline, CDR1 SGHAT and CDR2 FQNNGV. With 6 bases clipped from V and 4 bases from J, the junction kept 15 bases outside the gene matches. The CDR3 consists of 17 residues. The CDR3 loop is CASRSPGLASRDYEQYF. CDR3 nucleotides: TGTGCCAGCAGAAGCCCGGGACTAGCGTCCAGGGATTACGAGCAGTACTTC.

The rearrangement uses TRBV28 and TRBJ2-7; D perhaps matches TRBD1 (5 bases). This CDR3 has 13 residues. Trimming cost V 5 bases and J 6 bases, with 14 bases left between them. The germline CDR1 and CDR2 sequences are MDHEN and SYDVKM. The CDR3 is CASSNIDSAEQYF. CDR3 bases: TGTGCCAGCAGTAACATCGACAGCGCCGAGCAGTACTTC.

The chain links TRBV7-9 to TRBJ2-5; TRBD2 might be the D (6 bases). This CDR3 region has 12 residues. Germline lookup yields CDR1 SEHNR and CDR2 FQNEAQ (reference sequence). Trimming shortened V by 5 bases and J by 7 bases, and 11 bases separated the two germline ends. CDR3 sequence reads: CASSLDGGTQYF. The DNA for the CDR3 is TGTGCCAGCAGCCTGGACGGGGGGACCCAGTACTTC. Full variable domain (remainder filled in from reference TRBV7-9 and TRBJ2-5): DTGVSQNPRHKITKRGQNVTFRCDPISEHNRLYWYRQTLGQGPEFLTYFQNEAQLEKSRLLSDRFSAERPKGSFSTLEIQRTEQGDSAMYLCASSLDGGTQYFGPGTRLLVL.

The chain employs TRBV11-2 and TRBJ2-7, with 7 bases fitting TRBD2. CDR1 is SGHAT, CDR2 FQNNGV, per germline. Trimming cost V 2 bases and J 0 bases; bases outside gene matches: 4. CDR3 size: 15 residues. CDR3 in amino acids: CASSLQAGSSYEQYF. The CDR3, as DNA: TGTGCCAGCAGCTTACAAGCGGGGAGCTCCTACGAGCAGTACTTC. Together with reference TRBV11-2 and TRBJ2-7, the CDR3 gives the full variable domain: EAGVAQSPRYKIIEKRQSVAFWCNPISGHATLYWYQQILGQGPKLLIQFQNNGVVDDSQLPKDRFSAERLKGVDSTLKIQPAKLEDSAVYLCASSLQAGSSYEQYFGPGTRLTVT.

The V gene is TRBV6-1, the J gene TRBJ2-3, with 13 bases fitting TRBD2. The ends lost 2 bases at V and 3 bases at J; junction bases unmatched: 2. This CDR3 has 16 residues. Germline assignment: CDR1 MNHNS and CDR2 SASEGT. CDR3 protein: CASSEKGLAGTDTQYF. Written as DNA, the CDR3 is TGTGCCAGCAGTGAAAAGGGACTAGCGGGAACAGATACGCAGTATTTT.

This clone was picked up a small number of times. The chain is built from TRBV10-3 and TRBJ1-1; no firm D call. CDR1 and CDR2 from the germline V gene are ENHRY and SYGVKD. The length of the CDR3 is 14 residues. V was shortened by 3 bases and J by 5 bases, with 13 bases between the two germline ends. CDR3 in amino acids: CAISEERVGTEAFF. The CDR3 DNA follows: TGTGCCATCAGTGAAGAGAGGGTGGGAACTGAAGCTTTCTTT.